The present T cell receptor (beta chain) was sequenced within a study of graft-versus-host responses after intestinal transplantation. This clone showed up just a few times. The antigen remains unidentified. Sequenced by immunoSEQ multiplex PCR; TCRdb stores in-frame clones only, minus some. The table shows tens of thousands of clones, with roughly four fifths occurring only once. Study results and caveats: The study found high graft-versus-host to host-versus-graft clonal ratios in allografts of patients with graft-donor T cell macrochimerism. Recipient marrow contained GvH clones, some of which appeared first in ileum or blood.

The CDR3 has 10 residues. The germline gives CDR1 SNHLY, CDR2 FYNNEI. The V gene lost 8 bases and the J gene lost 3 bases, with 5 bases spanning the gap. Sequences were derived from unstimulated CD8+ T cells sorted from spleen or lymph node cells, sampled before intestinal transplant. The genes are TRBV2 and TRBJ2-7; no clear D gene. This TCR was recovered from a human donor who received an intestinal transplant. This CDR3 is CASFFYEQYF. The CDR3 region has the DNA TGTGCCAGCTTCTTCTACGAGCAGTACTTC. Full variable domain (missing parts from reference TRBV2 and TRBJ2-7): EPEVTQTPSHQVTQMGQEVILRCVPISNHLYFYWYRQILGQKVEFLVSFYNNEISEKSEIFDDQFSVERPDGSNFTLKIRSTKLEDSAMYFCASFFYEQYFGPGTRLTVT.